This record looks at one T cell receptor beta chain sequence and its context. The study drew participants aged roughly 18 to 95 years from 20 to 30 US areas. The data originate from a study of blood T cell repertoires in COVID-19. Germline lookup yields CDR1 MNHEY and CDR2 SVGAGI. The V and J ends lost 5 bases and 3 bases, in that order; junction bases with no gene match: 5. CDR3 size: 15 residues. Some clones are missing from TCRdb's copy, which holds only in-frame ones; the method was immunoSEQ multiplex PCR. The top ten clones hold roughly 8.9% of a sample with hundreds of thousands of clones, over 75% of them seen once.

This TCR was sampled from a middle-aged woman who had recovered from COVID-19. The chain combines TRBV6-5 with TRBJ2-7, with TRBD2 matching over 12 bases. The sequenced material came from PBMCs or T cells enriched from blood (not recorded which). The CDR3 sequence: CASSRTSGKGYEQYF. CDR3 in DNA: TGTGCCAGCAGTAGGACTAGCGGGAAGGGCTACGAGCAGTACTTC.